The 29 T cell receptor beta chains listed next were all sequenced from one sample in a study of control samples from healthy donors and cancer patients. Sequenced by immunoSEQ multiplex PCR; TCRdb stores in-frame clones only, minus some. This sample has about 55,000 clones, with around 96% found just once. The sample comprised blood. The source is a woman in her thirties in good health.

The V call is TRBV15, the J call TRBJ2-1, with D hard to call. In germline, CDR1 is LNHNV, CDR2 YYDKDF (reference sequence). Trimming cost V 5 bases and J 8 bases, with 22 bases left between them. The CDR3 consists of 16 residues. CDR3 bases: TGTGCCACCAGCGCCCTAACGCGAGGATTCGGAGATGAGCAGTTCTTC. Encoded protein: CATSALTRGFGDEQFF.

The gene calls are TRBV10-2 and TRBJ2-7; D unclear. Between the trimmed V and J ends, which lost 4 bases and 1 base, there was a span of 8 bases. The CDR3 totals 13 residues. CDR1 is WSHSY, CDR2 SAAADI, per germline. The CDR3 reads CASSVLFSYEQYF. CDR3 nucleotide sequence: TGCGCCAGCAGTGTCCTTTTTTCCTACGAGCAGTACTTC.

V and J are TRBV29-1 and TRBJ2-3; weak D call: TRBD2 (6 bases). The CDR3 totals 13 residues. Trimming took 7 bases from V and 4 from J, leaving 15 bases between them. Germline V gene sequence: CDR1 SQVTM, CDR2 ANQGSEA. Here the CDR3 reads CSARPGSSDTQYF. The CDR3 DNA reads as TGCAGCGCACGGCCCGGGAGCTCAGATACGCAGTATTTT.

The genes are TRBV27 and TRBJ1-2, with TRBD1 matching 8 bases. The CDR3 has 14 amino acids. Unmatched junction bases numbered 8, after V lost 3 bases and J lost 8 bases. CDR1 is MNHEY, CDR2 SMNVEV, per germline (reference sequence). Here the CDR3 reads CASSFTDRGRGYTF. The CDR3 DNA follows: TGTGCCAGCAGTTTTACCGACAGGGGTCGGGGCTACACCTTC.

The J gene is TRBJ2-2, the V gene TRBV5-6; the match to TRBD2 covers 8 bases. The CDR3 length is 16 residues. The J segment lost 6 bases and the V segment lost 4 bases, leaving 11 bases of the junction unmatched. Germline CDR1 SGHDT, CDR2 YYEEEE. CDR3 sequence: CASSPSGLPGSGELFF. In DNA form, the CDR3 reads TGTGCCAGCAGCCCTAGCGGGCTCCCCGGCTCCGGGGAGCTGTTTTTT.

The genes are TRBV15 and TRBJ2-1, with 10 bases lining up with TRBD2. Looked up from germline, CDR1 is LNHNV and CDR2 is YYDKDF (reference sequence). The junction had 17 bases not matched to a gene; V was cut back by 10 bases and J by 8 bases. The CDR3 is 16 residues long. The DNA for the CDR3 is TGTGCCAGCTCGGGGAGCGGGAGGGCCACTAGGTATGAGCAGTTCTTC. Translated, it gives CASSGSGRATRYEQFF.

This clone has a single count. V usage is TRBV6-5 and J usage is TRBJ2-1; either TRBD1 or TRBD2 may fit D (5 bases each). V was clipped by 6 bases and J by 4 bases, with 16 bases between them. The CDR3 has 15 residues. Germline lookup yields CDR1 MNHEY and CDR2 SVGAGI. The CDR3 region is CASRLRDRTYNEQFF. CDR3 DNA: TGTGCCAGCAGACTTCGGGACCGCACTTACAATGAGCAGTTCTTC.

This clone was seen once. Compared with germline, one end of the junction differs, possibly owing to a read error. The gene calls are TRBV28 and TRBJ2-7; TRBD1 matches at 9 bases. The CDR3 is 14 residues long. In germline, CDR1 is MDHEN, CDR2 SYDVKM. CDR3 protein: CASSSGTGSFEQYF. The DNA of the CDR3 is TGTGCCAGCAGCTCCGGGACAGGGTCCTTCGAGCAGTACTTC.

This clone is a singleton in its sample. This chain links TRBV5-1 with TRBJ1-4; D not resolved. The CDR3 length is 13 residues. The germline V gene has CDR1 SGHRS and CDR2 YFSETQ. With 1 base removed from V and 6 bases from J, the gap between germline ends came to 7 bases. The CDR3 DNA sequence: TGCGCCAGCAGCTTGAATTCGGATGAAAAACTGTTTTTT. Translated: CASSLNSDEKLFF.

The V gene is TRBV5-5, the J gene TRBJ2-1, with TRBD2 matching 13 bases. Germline V gives CDR1 SGHKS, CDR2 YYEKEE (reference sequence). The CDR3 covers 17 residues. The trim removed 0 bases at V and 6 bases at J, leaving 6 bases unmatched. The CDR3 here is CASSLGVTSGRGNEQFF. The CDR3, as DNA: TGTGCCAGCAGCTTGGGGGTCACTAGCGGGAGGGGCAATGAGCAGTTCTTC.

This clone was seen only once. This chain joins TRBV6-2 or TRBV6-3 and TRBJ1-1; D gene ambiguous. Germline CDR1 is MNHEY and CDR2 is SVGEGT. Trimming took 4 bases from V and 5 from J, leaving 11 bases between them. There are 13 residues in the CDR3. CDR3: CASSFEVRTEAFF. The CDR3 coding sequence is TGTGCCAGCAGTTTTGAGGTGAGAACTGAAGCTTTCTTT.

This clone showed up just once. The chain uses TRBV4-1 and TRBJ1-5; D gene ambiguous. The CDR3 length is 14 residues. The V gene's germline CDR1 is MGHRA and CDR2 YSYEKL. V was shortened by 1 base and J by 9 bases, with 13 bases between the two germline ends. The CDR3 sequence is CASSQGSLGSPQHF. The CDR3 DNA sequence: TGCGCCAGCAGCCAAGGCAGCCTCGGATCGCCCCAGCATTTT.

This clone was seen just once. The V call is TRBV6-5, the J call TRBJ1-4; 7 bases match TRBD1. This CDR3 is built from 14 residues. Trimming cost V 4 bases and J 6 bases; bases outside gene matches: 5. Germline loops: CDR1 MNHEY, CDR2 SVGAGI. CDR3 in amino acids: CASSSDRADEKLFF. The CDR3 DNA is TGTGCCAGCAGTTCTGACAGGGCGGATGAAAAACTGTTTTTT.

V and J are TRBV28 and TRBJ1-5; D is perhaps TRBD1 (5 bases). Trimming took 7 bases from V and 2 from J, leaving 12 bases between them. Germline V lookup: CDR1 MDHEN, CDR2 SYDVKM. This CDR3 comprises 14 residues. The DNA for the CDR3 is TGTGCCAGCAAGGCAGGGTATGGCAATCAGCCCCAGCATTTT. Residues: CASKAGYGNQPQHF.

A single count supports this clone. The V gene is TRBV10-3, the J gene TRBJ1-1, with unresolved D. Germline V gives CDR1 ENHRY, CDR2 SYGVKD. The CDR3 sequence is 14 residues long. The germline V and J ends were trimmed by 6 bases and 1 base, with 12 bases remaining between them. CDR3 in amino acids: CAISNSRGNTEAFF. The CDR3 coding sequence is TGTGCCATCAGCAATAGTCGGGGGAACACTGAAGCTTTCTTT.

The chain uses TRBV11-2 and TRBJ2-7; TRBD1 or TRBD2 may be the D gene (6 bases each). V lost 5 bases and J 4 bases, leaving 18 bases between the germline ends. This CDR3 spans 15 amino acids. From germline, CDR1 is SGHAT and CDR2 FQNNGV. CDR3 DNA sequence: TGTGCCAGCAGCCTCACATCGGGGGCTAATTACGAGCAGTACTTC. Translating gives CASSLTSGANYEQYF.

The rearrangement links TRBV30 to TRBJ2-1; TRBD2 matches at 7 bases. With V trimmed by 5 bases and J by 12 bases, 7 bases remained unmatched. Germline V gene sequence: CDR1 GTSNPN, CDR2 SVGIG (reference sequence). This CDR3 contains 11 residues. The CDR3 DNA follows: TGTGCCTGGGGGAGGGCGAGTAGGCAGTTCTTC. Translated, it gives CAWGRASRQFF. Variable domain in full (rest from reference TRBV30 and TRBJ2-1): SQTIHQWPATLVQPVGSPLSLECTVEGTSNPNLYWYRQAAGRGLQLLFYSVGIGQISSEVPQNLSASRPQDRQFILSSKKLLLSDSGFYLCAWGRASRQFFGPGTRLTVL.

About this clone itself: Sequence at one end of the junction differs from germline and may be a read error. This sequence joins TRBV6-5 and TRBJ2-7, with 7 bases matching TRBD1. Germline CDR1 is MNHEY and CDR2 is SVGAGI. CDR3 length equals 10 residues. This chain's CDR3 is CASRYDRVHF. The CDR3 DNA follows: TGTGCCAGCAGGTATGACAGGGTGCACTTC.

The chain has TRBV4-1 and TRBJ2-7; no firm D call. Germline CDR1 and CDR2: MGHRA and YSYEKL. The CDR3 contains 11 residues. V lost 4 bases to trimming and J lost 1 base, with 2 bases between them. The CDR3 here is CASSPSYEQYF. The CDR3 DNA sequence: TGCGCCAGCAGCCCTTCCTACGAGCAGTACTTC.

On this clone: The sample has other DNA sequences that encode this CDR3 too. The genes are TRBV19 and TRBJ2-1, with TRBD2 matching 9 bases. In germline, CDR1 is LNHDA, CDR2 SQIVND (reference sequence). CDR3 length: 15 amino acids. Trimming took 2 bases from V and 2 from J; bases not matched to a gene: 1. CDR3 region: CASSILAGTYNEQFF. CDR3 coding DNA: TGTGCCAGTAGTATACTAGCGGGGACCTACAATGAGCAGTTCTTC.

CDR3 sequence reads: CASRPDSIMNTEAFF. CDR3 nucleotides: TGTGCCAGCAGACCGGACAGCATCATGAACACTGAAGCTTTCTTT. The chain combines TRBV6-1 with TRBJ1-1; D is perhaps TRBD1 (6 bases). Trimming removed 6 bases at V and 0 bases at J, with 14 bases between. The germline V gene has CDR1 MNHNS and CDR2 SASEGT. CDR3 length: 15 amino acids.

Note on this clone: The identical CDR3 is also encoded by other nucleotide sequences in the sample. The gene calls are TRBV10-3 and TRBJ1-2; possible D gene TRBD1, 5 bases. V lost 3 bases to trimming and J lost 8 bases, with 19 bases between them. Germline V gene data show CDR1 as ENHRY and CDR2 as SYGVKD. The CDR3 runs 15 residues. The CDR3 here is CAISDRAGTGDGYTF. The CDR3 nucleotides are TGTGCCATCAGTGACCGCGCGGGAACAGGCGACGGCTACACCTTC.

This rearrangement joins TRBV11-2 to TRBJ2-2, with D possibly matching TRBD2 (5 bases). CDR1 is SGHAT, CDR2 FQNNGV, per germline. V was pared by 4 bases and J by 6 bases, with 15 bases between. The CDR3 has 15 residues. The CDR3 protein is CASSSPPGKAGELFF. The CDR3 DNA is TGTGCCAGCAGCTCCCCACCGGGAAAGGCCGGGGAGCTGTTTTTT.

The chain recombines TRBV15 with TRBJ2-7; 13 bases align to TRBD2. CDR1 is LNHNV, CDR2 YYDKDF, per germline (reference sequence). V shed 3 bases, J shed 4 bases, and the junction held 3 bases outside the gene matches. The CDR3 spans 15 residues. CDR3 sequence (DNA): TGTGCCACCAGCAGCAGGACTAGCGGGAGTTACGAGCAGTACTTC. Its protein product is CATSSRTSGSYEQYF.

This chain joins TRBV21-1 and TRBJ2-7. TRBV21-1 is annotated as a pseudogene. This CDR3 is built from 14 residues. The CDR3 nucleotides are TGTGCCAGCAGCAACGCGACGGCCCCCTACGAGCAGTACTTC. It translates to CASSNATAPYEQYF.

This chain joins TRBV28 and TRBJ1-5; D is perhaps TRBD1 (6 bases). V was pared by 9 bases and J by 3 bases, with 18 bases between. Germline V gives CDR1 MDHEN, CDR2 SYDVKM. The CDR3 is made up of 15 amino acids. In DNA, the CDR3 is TGTGCCAGTCGGGAGGGGGGCGCAGTCAATCAGCCCCAGCATTTT. Protein product: CASREGGAVNQPQHF.

This chain links TRBV10-2 with TRBJ1-1; no reliable D call. Germline V lookup: CDR1 WSHSY, CDR2 SAAADI. V lost 4 bases to trimming and J lost 0 bases, with 12 bases between them. This CDR3 spans 15 amino acids. The CDR3, as DNA: TGCGCCAGCAGTGCTTTTGAGGTGGTGAACACTGAAGCTTTCTTT. Translated, it gives CASSAFEVVNTEAFF.

V usage is TRBV27 and J usage is TRBJ1-2; tentatively, D is TRBD1 (5 bases). Germline lookup yields CDR1 MNHEY and CDR2 SMNVEV (reference sequence). The V end lost 3 bases, the J end lost 6 bases, and 14 bases lay between the germline ends. The CDR3 spans 14 residues. CDR3 DNA sequence: TGTGCCAGCAGTTTGACCCCCGGACATCATGGCTACACCTTC. Protein sequence: CASSLTPGHHGYTF.

The gene calls are TRBV20-1 and TRBJ1-1; TRBD1 matches at 8 bases. The junction had 6 bases not matched to a gene; V was cut back by 3 bases and J by 0 bases. Germline assignment: CDR1 DFQATT and CDR2 SNEGSKA (reference sequence). CDR3 length equals 15 residues. The DNA for the CDR3 is TGCAGTGCTAGTCCCGGGACAGGTATGAACACTGAAGCTTTCTTT. Residues: CSASPGTGMNTEAFF.